The source of this TCR beta chain is a study of fetal regulatory T cell absence and autoimmunity. Study context: Without clinical diabetes, IPEX patients showed exocrine pancreas autoimmunity.

Sequencing was at survey level. Produced via immunoSEQ multiplex PCR; TCRdb's table is partial and in-frame only. The sample lists 95,000 to 100,000 clones, approximately 75% occurring once. Whole-study results and caveats: In IPEX, the enrichment was taken to support antigen-driven autoimmunity before birth. Pancreas TCRs were oligoclonally enriched versus cord blood, some clones over 80-fold.

A note on this clone: As yet, its antigen is unknown.

V lost 4 bases and J 4 bases, leaving 8 bases between the germline ends. Germline V gene sequence: CDR1 ENHRY, CDR2 SYGVKD. CDR3 length: 13 residues. The chain joins TRBV10-3 to TRBJ1-5; possible D gene TRBD1, 5 bases. The TCR comes from a male donor with IPEX syndrome. Sample: pancreas tissue. Here the CDR3 reads CAISGGGNQPQHF. DNA of the CDR3: TGTGCCATCAGTGGGGGCGGGAATCAGCCCCAGCATTTT.